The 30 T cell receptor beta chains given below trace back to one sample, sequenced in a study of tumor-infiltrating lymphocytes in oesophageal squamous cell carcinoma. TCRdb called the PCR reads again in MiXCR, with one record for every CDR3 protein. In the table there are 15,000 to 20,000 distinct CDR3 sequences, about 50% of which are singletons. The sample was normal esophageal tissue next to the tumor. The receptor source for this set is a female donor with esophageal squamous cell carcinoma.

This clonotype showed up many times. The chain couples TRBV5-1 to TRBJ2-5; the D is unclear. Per the germline V gene, CDR1 is SGHRS and CDR2 is YFSETQ. Trimming cost V 8 bases and J 2 bases, with 10 bases left between them. The CDR3 runs 12 residues. CDR3 loop: CASGSAQETQYF. The DNA for the CDR3 is TGCGCCAGTGGGTCGGCGCAAGAGACCCAGTACTTC.

This clonotype has ten or more counts. A much more abundant neighbour one base away suggests this may be a read error. V and J are TRBV7-2 and TRBJ2-5, with 11 positions matching TRBD2. The germline V gene has CDR1 SGHTA and CDR2 FQGNSA. V lost 5 bases, J lost 11 bases, and 13 bases stayed unmatched. This CDR3 is 15 amino acids long. The CDR3 protein is CASSRVAGGRSEQYF. The DNA of the CDR3 is TGTGCCAGCAGCCGTGTAGCGGGGGGGCGGAGTGAGCAGTACTTC.

In this sample, this clonotype turned up many times. Without the conserved terminal phenylalanine or tryptophan, this CDR3 likely stems from a read error. No DNA is shown, since the ends of the CDR3 on it are uncertain; the CDR3 is the one TCRdb lists. V gene TRBV7-3 combines with J gene TRBJ2-5; the table's D call, TRBD1, was not checked against the DNA. Counting both end residues, the CDR3 totals 16 amino acids. Per the germline V gene, CDR1 is SGHTA and CDR2 is FQGTGA. The CDR3 loop is CASSPMGGVHEQYFGN.

At least ten counts were recorded for this clonotype. This CDR3 is CASSLGLANTGELFF. The CDR3 DNA reads TGTGCCAGCAGCTTAGGACTAGCGAACACCGGGGAGCTGTTTTTT. The J gene is TRBJ2-2, the V gene TRBV11-2, with D perhaps TRBD2 (6 bases). CDR3 size: 15 residues. CDR1 is SGHAT, CDR2 FQNNGV, per germline. V gave up 1 base and J gave up 0 bases, with 6 bases separating them. Complete variable domain (other parts from reference TRBV11-2 and TRBJ2-2): EAGVAQSPRYKIIEKRQSVAFWCNPISGHATLYWYQQILGQGPKLLIQFQNNGVVDDSQLPKDRFSAERLKGVDSTLKIQPAKLEDSAVYLCASSLGLANTGELFFGEGSRLTVL.

The rearrangement uses TRBV7-3 and TRBJ2-6; D is ambiguous. Germline CDR1 SGHTA, CDR2 FQGTGA. Trimming took off 1 base at V and 0 bases at J, with 4 bases between the two ends. The length of the CDR3 is 15 residues. CDR3 region: CASSLMSSGANVLTF. The CDR3 nucleotides are TGTGCCAGCAGCTTAATGTCCTCTGGGGCCAACGTCCTGACTTTC.

This clonotype was counted at least ten times. The V gene is TRBV7-8, the J gene TRBJ2-4, with TRBD2 identical over 13 bases. The J call may be wrong; the DNA end is better matched by TRBJ2-1. CDR3 length: 15 residues. Germline V gives CDR1 SGHVS, CDR2 FQNEAQ. The CDR3 coding sequence is TGTGCCAGCAGCCATGGGACTAGCGGGGACAATGAGCAGTTCTTC. Its protein is CASSHGTSGDNEQFF.

By share, this clonotype ranks as medium-sized. This chain connects TRBV6-1 to TRBJ2-1; the D is unclear. The V end was cut by 5 bases, the J end by 10 bases, with 12 bases between. The germline CDR1 and CDR2 sequences are MNHNS and SASEGT. The CDR3 runs to 12 residues. The CDR3 DNA reads TGTGCCAGCAGTTCCCCCTTGGAAGAGCAGTTCTTC. Translated: CASSSPLEEQFF.

This clonotype was seen repeatedly, ten times or more. The J gene is TRBJ1-5, the V gene TRBV27; possibly TRBD1 for D (5 bases). Germline V gene data show CDR1 as MNHEY and CDR2 as SMNVEV (reference sequence). The CDR3 has 18 amino acids. With 6 bases removed from V and 0 bases from J, the gap between germline ends came to 21 bases. The CDR3 DNA sequence: TGTGCCAGCAGAAAGGGTGGGCAGGGAACTTATAGCAATCAGCCCCAGCATTTT. This translates into CASRKGGQGTYSNQPQHF.

CDR3 nucleotides: TGTGCCAGCACCATACGGGGGGACAGGGGGCACTATGAGCAGTTCTTC. This encodes CASTIRGDRGHYEQFF. This rearrangement joins TRBV12-3 or TRBV12-4 to TRBJ2-4; TRBD1 agrees at 12 bases. The closer fit of TRBJ2-1 to the DNA end suggests the J call may be wrong. This CDR3 comprises 16 residues.

This clonotype occurred a few times. The chain links TRBV7-2 to TRBJ2-7; 8 bases agree with TRBD1. The CDR3 loop spans 11 amino acids. J was trimmed by 3 bases and V by 8 bases; bases with no gene match: 0. Germline CDR1 is SGHTA and CDR2 is FQGNSA. CDR3 in DNA: TGTGCCAGCGGACAGGGCTACGAGCAGTACTTC. Its protein product is CASGQGYEQYF.

This clonotype was detected only a few times. This sequence joins TRBV10-2 and TRBJ2-3; D remains ambiguous. This CDR3 is built from 13 residues. V was cut by 2 bases and J by 7 bases, with 10 bases left in between. Germline V gene sequence: CDR1 WSHSY, CDR2 SAAADI. CDR3 coding DNA: TGCGCCAGCAGTGAGCAGATCAGGTATACGCAGTATTTT. This translates into CASSEQIRYTQYF.

In its sample, this clonotype was seen a few times. At one of its ends the junction is not consistent with the germline gene, which may arise from a read error. This rearrangement joins TRBV7-2 to TRBJ2-3, with 12 bases aligning to TRBD2. This CDR3 region has 13 residues. In germline, CDR1 is SGHTA, CDR2 FQGNSA. The CDR3, as DNA: TGTGCCAGCAGCTCACAACTAGCGGGGGGCCCAGATTTT. It translates to CASSSQLAGGPDF. The full variable domain, in which reference TRBV7-2 and TRBJ2-3 provide the parts outside the CDR3, is GAGVSQSPSNKVTEKGKDVELRCDPISGHTALYWYRQSLGQGLEFLIYFQGNSAPDKSGLPSDRFSAERTGGSVSTLTIQRTQQEDSAVYLCASSSQLAGGPDFGPGTRLTVL.

Remarks on this clonotype: Without the conserved terminal phenylalanine or tryptophan, this CDR3 likely stems from a read error. It is unclear where the CDR3 begins or ends on the DNA, so no DNA is shown, and the CDR3 is as TCRdb lists it. The chain couples TRBV11-2 to TRBJ2-7; TRBD2 was called by the table and not checked on the DNA. CDR1 SGHAT and CDR2 FQNNGV come from the germline V gene. A total of 15 residues make up the CDR3, ends included. The CDR3 is CASTSQGPYGYTFGS.

The chain joins TRBV6-1 to TRBJ1-1; TRBD1 matches 9 bases. This CDR3 contains 15 residues. After removal of 7 bases from V and 2 bases from J, the junction contained 8 bases not matched to a gene. Germline V gives CDR1 MNHNS, CDR2 SASEGT. CDR3 region: CASTKRTGVNTEAFF. CDR3 sequence (DNA): TGTGCCAGCACCAAGAGGACAGGGGTCAACACTGAAGCTTTCTTT.

In its sample, this clonotype was seen a few times. The chain recombines TRBV7-8 with TRBJ2-7; the match to TRBD2 covers 7 bases. V lost 5 bases, J lost 3 bases, and 10 bases stayed unmatched. Germline V CDR1 and CDR2: SGHVS, FQNEAQ. The CDR3 is 15 amino acids. The CDR3, as DNA: TGTGCCAGCAGCCCCCGGCGGGAGCCCCGCTACGAGCAGTACTTC. It codes for CASSPRREPRYEQYF.

This clonotype was seen a handful of times. Mismatch with germline at one junction end may stem from a read error. The V call is TRBV7-9, the J call TRBJ2-7; possibly TRBD1 for D (6 bases). Germline V gene data show CDR1 as SEHNR and CDR2 as FQNEAQ (reference sequence). The CDR3 is made up of 17 amino acids. The CDR3: CASSFQGTGNSNSPLHF. CDR3 DNA sequence: TGTGCCAGCAGCTTCCAGGGGACCGGGAACAGTAATTCACCCCTCCACTTC.

This clonotype was detected ten times or more. The chain has TRBV19 and TRBJ2-4; the D is unclear. V was trimmed by 2 bases and J by 0 bases, leaving 2 bases between them. Per germline, CDR1 LNHDA and CDR2 SQIVND (reference sequence). The CDR3 length is 13 residues. DNA for the CDR3: TGTGCCAGTAGTATATTAGCCAAAAACATTCAGTACTTC. This gives the protein CASSILAKNIQYF.

The chain joins TRBV7-3 to TRBJ2-6; a weak D match, TRBD2 (5 bases). CDR1 is SGHTA, CDR2 FQGTGA, per germline. This CDR3 is built from 15 residues. The V end lost 3 bases, the J end lost 2 bases, and 8 bases lay between the germline ends. In DNA, the CDR3 is TGTGCCAGCAGCTTGAGGGAGACTGGGGCCAACGTCCTGACTTTC. Protein: CASSLRETGANVLTF.

The chain joins TRBV7-8 to TRBJ2-1, with 8 bases fitting TRBD2. Germline V gene sequence: CDR1 SGHVS, CDR2 FQNEAQ. V was pared by 4 bases and J by 4 bases, with 9 bases of the junction left unmatched. The length of the CDR3 is 16 residues. The CDR3 nucleotides are TGTGCCAGCAGCTCCCTCCCAGCGGGAGTGTACAATGAGCAGTTCTTC. Amino acid sequence: CASSSLPAGVYNEQFF.

The chain is built from TRBV7-8 and TRBJ2-4; 14 bases map to TRBD2. The J call may be in error: the DNA end matches TRBJ2-7 better. The germline CDR1 and CDR2 sequences are SGHVS and FQNEAQ. The CDR3 is made up of 17 amino acids. CDR3 DNA: TGTGCCAGCAGCTTCATTCTGACTAGCGGGAGGGCCAACGAGCAGTACTTC. Its translation is CASSFILTSGRANEQYF.

This sequence joins TRBV7-2 and TRBJ1-4, with no clear D. The CDR3 totals 14 residues. Germline CDR1 and CDR2: SGHTA and FQGNSA. Trimming cost V 1 base and J 8 bases, with 11 bases left between them. CDR3 protein: CASSLGAGLEKLFF. Here the CDR3 DNA reads TGTGCCAGCAGCTTAGGGGCGGGGTTGGAAAAACTGTTTTTT. Supplemented by reference TRBV7-2 and TRBJ1-4, the full variable domain reads GAGVSQSPSNKVTEKGKDVELRCDPISGHTALYWYRQSLGQGLEFLIYFQGNSAPDKSGLPSDRFSAERTGGSVSTLTIQRTQQEDSAVYLCASSLGAGLEKLFFGSGTQLSVL.

On this clonotype: Likely a read error: the CDR3 ends without its conserved phenylalanine or tryptophan. The DNA is omitted, as the CDR3 cannot be located on it reliably, and the CDR3 follows TCRdb's listing. V gene TRBV5-6 combines with J gene TRBJ2-7; TRBD1, the table's D call, lacks a check against the DNA. CDR1 SGHDT and CDR2 YYEEEE come from the germline V gene. The CDR3 is 19 residues long, ends included. CDR3 sequence: CASSLRGGQGLNSPLHFGN.

This clonotype has only a few counts. This chain connects TRBV18 to TRBJ1-4, with D uncertain. Looked up from germline, CDR1 is KGHSH and CDR2 is LQKENI. Trimming removed 0 bases from V and 5 bases from J, with 10 bases in between. The length of the CDR3 is 15 residues. CDR3 amino acids: CASSPPNTRNEKLFF. The DNA of the CDR3 is TGTGCCAGCTCACCACCGAACACTCGGAATGAAAAACTGTTTTTT.

There are many counts of this clonotype. The V and J genes are TRBV25-1 and TRBJ2-5; a weak D match, TRBD2 (5 bases). The CDR3 covers 15 residues. Germline loops: CDR1 MGHDK, CDR2 SYGVNS. The ends were cut back, 6 bases at V and 5 bases at J, with 19 bases in the middle. The CDR3 sequence: CASRGRGPLGETQYF. CDR3 coding DNA: TGTGCCAGCAGAGGACGGGGTCCCCTAGGGGAGACCCAGTACTTC.

A word on this clonotype: No conserved phenylalanine or tryptophan ends this CDR3, so it is likely a read error. Because the CDR3's place on the DNA is in doubt, the DNA is left out and the CDR3 is given as listed by TCRdb. This chain links TRBV7-6 with TRBJ2-7; TRBD2 is the table's D call, not checked against the DNA. CDR1 is SGHVS and CDR2 is FNYEAQ in the germline V gene. The CDR3 numbers 19 amino acids, ends counted. The CDR3 here is CASSLSISGGASGTQYFGA.

The chain employs TRBV19 and TRBJ2-5, with D perhaps matching TRBD1 or TRBD2 (5 bases each). V was pared by 6 bases and J by 2 bases, with 10 bases between. Germline loops: CDR1 LNHDA, CDR2 SQIVND (reference sequence). There are 13 residues in the CDR3. CDR3 DNA sequence: TGTGCCAGTAGCCGGGACCGTCAAGAGACCCAGTACTTC. Its protein is CASSRDRQETQYF.

The chain uses TRBV7-9 and TRBJ1-3, with D possibly matching TRBD1 (6 bases). Trimming cost V 5 bases and J 1 base, with 15 bases left between them. The CDR3 spans 16 residues. Looked up from germline, CDR1 is SEHNR and CDR2 is FQNEAQ (reference sequence). DNA for the CDR3: TGTGCCAGCAGCGTTGCAGGGGAAGGGTCTGGAAACACCATATATTTT. Translating gives CASSVAGEGSGNTIYF.

This clonotype was seen at least ten times. The rearrangement joins TRBV5-1 to TRBJ2-5; 10 bases match TRBD1. The CDR3 is 15 residues long. Germline V gives CDR1 SGHRS, CDR2 YFSETQ. J lost 5 bases, V lost 4 bases, and 8 bases had no gene match. Here the CDR3 DNA reads TGCGCCAGCAGCGCAACGACAGGGGGCAGGGAGACCCAGTACTTC. Translating gives CASSATTGGRETQYF. Full variable domain (missing parts from reference TRBV5-1 and TRBJ2-5): KAGVTQTPRYLIKTRGQQVTLSCSPISGHRSVSWYQQTPGQGLQFLFEYFSETQRNKGNFPGRFSGRQFSNSRSEMNVSTLELGDSALYLCASSATTGGRETQYFGPGTRLLVL.

This clonotype was observed a handful of times. This chain uses TRBV7-2 with TRBJ2-5, with 9 bases matching TRBD1. The J call is in doubt because the DNA end fits TRBJ2-7 better. This CDR3 is 13 amino acids long. Per the germline V gene, CDR1 is SGHTA and CDR2 is FQGNSA. The DNA of the CDR3 is TGTGCCAGCAGCCGGACAGGGGTTTACGAGCAGTACTTC. Its translation: CASSRTGVYEQYF.

The rearrangement uses TRBV7-4 and TRBJ1-1; no clear D. Germline CDR1 is SGHVT and CDR2 is SQSDAQ. The CDR3 length is 13 residues. The germline V and J ends were trimmed by 1 base and 7 bases, with 10 bases remaining between them. CDR3 nucleotides: TGTGCCAGCAGCTTAGTTGGTTTAGGTGAAGCTTTCTTT. Translation gives CASSLVGLGEAFF.